One and the same sample provided the 25 T cell receptor beta chains below, sequenced in a study of cytomegalovirus exposure and HLA in healthy donors. It was with 60 Vbeta and 13 Jbeta primers that the PCR ran. Sequencing was performed with immunoSEQ multiplex PCR; in TCRdb, only in-frame clones are kept and a portion is missing. The sample table sets out fewer than 100,000 clones. Input material: PBMCs. These receptors all come from an older woman in good health and CMV-seronegative.

The V call is TRBV7-9, the J call TRBJ1-5; 8 nucleotides align to TRBD1. With V trimmed by 4 bases and J by 6 bases, 5 bases remained unmatched. Germline V gene data show CDR1 as SEHNR and CDR2 as FQNEAQ (reference sequence). This CDR3 is built from 14 residues. CDR3 sequence reads: CASSYGQGPQPQHF. The DNA for the CDR3 is TGTGCCAGCAGCTATGGACAGGGACCTCAGCCCCAGCATTTT.

The V and J genes are TRBV28 and TRBJ1-5, with no clear D. From germline, CDR1 is MDHEN and CDR2 SYDVKM. The CDR3 is 15 amino acids. V gave up 6 bases and J gave up 3 bases, with 15 bases separating them. CDR3 coding DNA: TGTGCCAGCAGCTCCCGACACGTTTTCAATCAGCCCCAGCATTTT. Protein product: CASSSRHVFNQPQHF.

The chain combines TRBV14 with TRBJ1-1; 7 bases agree with TRBD1. Germline loops: CDR1 SGHDN, CDR2 FVKESK. The CDR3 extends over 15 amino acids. The J segment lost 4 bases and the V segment lost 5 bases, leaving 10 bases of the junction unmatched. CDR3 nucleotide sequence: TGTGCCAGCAGCATCGACAGGGCGGAATTCACTGAAGCTTTCTTT. This encodes CASSIDRAEFTEAFF.

This rearrangement joins TRBV2 to TRBJ1-2; 9 nucleotides line up with TRBD1. J lost 5 bases, V lost 2 bases, and 3 bases had no gene match. Germline-derived CDR1 and CDR2 are SNHLY and FYNNEI. The CDR3 runs 14 residues. The chain's CDR3 is CASSETGGEYGYTF. DNA for the CDR3: TGTGCCAGCAGTGAAACAGGGGGCGAGTATGGCTACACCTTC.

V is TRBV6-5 and J is TRBJ1-5; D possibly corresponds to TRBD1 (5 bases). CDR1 and CDR2 from the germline V gene are MNHEY and SVGAGI. V was cut by 2 bases and J by 1 base, with 9 bases left in between. The CDR3 is 15 amino acids. The CDR3 bases are TGTGCCAGCAGTTACGGCAGGGCGAGCAATCAGCCCCAGCATTTT. As protein: CASSYGRASNQPQHF.

This rearrangement joins TRBV9 to TRBJ2-7, with TRBD2 as a possible D gene (5 bases). This CDR3 is 14 amino acids long. The V gene lost 4 bases and the J gene lost 2 bases, with 13 bases spanning the gap. The V gene's germline CDR1 is SGDLS and CDR2 YYNGEE. The CDR3 DNA reads as TGTGCCAGCAGCCCCGAGGCAGCGGCCTACGAGCAGTACTTC. Encoded protein: CASSPEAAAYEQYF.

V and J are TRBV27 and TRBJ2-7; 7 nucleotides match TRBD2. The V gene end was trimmed by 4 bases and the J gene end by 4 bases; junction bases not matched to a gene: 7. The germline V gene encodes CDR1 MNHEY and CDR2 SMNVEV (reference sequence). The CDR3 is 14 residues long. CDR3 in amino acids: CASSSPGLTYEQYF. CDR3 DNA: TGTGCCAGCAGTTCCCCGGGACTAACTTACGAGCAGTACTTC.

The chain has TRBV5-1 and TRBJ1-4; D gene uncertain. This CDR3 has 16 residues. V shed 4 bases and J shed 3 bases, with 16 bases lying between them. Germline V gene lookup returns CDR1 SGHRS and CDR2 YFSETQ. CDR3 in amino acids: CASSPEVQKPNEKLFF. The CDR3 DNA reads TGCGCCAGCAGCCCGGAGGTGCAGAAACCTAATGAAAAACTGTTTTTT.

This chain connects TRBV5-1 to TRBJ1-6; TRBD1 matches at 9 bases. V shed 0 bases and J 6 bases; nucleotides not matched to a gene: 1. This CDR3 has 15 residues. Germline values: CDR1 SGHRS, CDR2 YFSETQ. CDR3 DNA: TGCGCCAGCAGCTTGGAGGACAGGGGTAATTCACCCCTCCACTTT. Protein sequence: CASSLEDRGNSPLHF.

This chain joins TRBV28 and TRBJ1-1; 9 nucleotides align to TRBD1. CDR1 is MDHEN, CDR2 SYDVKM, per germline. The CDR3 sequence is 14 residues long. V lost 8 bases, J lost 5 bases, and 9 bases stayed unmatched. CDR3 sequence reads: CASGLGQGWTEAFF. As DNA, the CDR3 is TGTGCCAGCGGATTAGGACAGGGGTGGACTGAAGCTTTCTTT.

The V gene is TRBV5-1, the J gene TRBJ2-5; 9 bases align to TRBD1. V shed 4 bases, J shed 4 bases, and the junction held 5 bases outside the gene matches. Germline loops: CDR1 SGHRS, CDR2 YFSETQ. CDR3 length equals 14 residues. The CDR3: CASSGGQGGETQYF. The CDR3 DNA sequence: TGCGCCAGCAGCGGGGGACAGGGAGGAGAGACCCAGTACTTC.

The chain carries TRBV28 and TRBJ1-6; 8 bases are a match to TRBD1. The CDR3 contains 15 residues. Trimming took 5 bases from V and 7 from J; bases not matched to a gene: 7. Per germline, CDR1 MDHEN and CDR2 SYDVKM. The CDR3 region is CASSPGQGGNSPLHF. As DNA, the CDR3 is TGTGCCAGCAGTCCCGGACAGGGAGGCAATTCACCCCTCCACTTT.

The chain has TRBV7-9 and TRBJ1-5; D not certain. CDR3 length: 14 residues. Germline V gene sequence: CDR1 SEHNR, CDR2 FQNEAQ (reference sequence). V dropped 4 bases and J dropped 6 bases, with 13 bases sitting between them. CDR3 in amino acids: CASSSAPGGQPQHF. The CDR3 region has the DNA TGTGCCAGCAGCTCCGCCCCCGGAGGTCAGCCCCAGCATTTT.

The J gene is TRBJ1-1, the V gene TRBV6-6; D ambiguous. V shed 0 bases and J shed 7 bases, with 9 bases lying between them. Germline CDR1 and CDR2: MNHNY and SVGAGI (reference sequence). CDR3 length: 13 amino acids. CDR3 in DNA: TGTGCCAGCAGTTACTCGGCGCGGGATGAAGCTTTCTTT. Its translation is CASSYSARDEAFF.

V and J are TRBV7-9 and TRBJ1-4, with D perhaps matching TRBD1 (5 bases). There are 14 residues in the CDR3. Germline V gives CDR1 SEHNR, CDR2 FQNEAQ (reference sequence). Trimming stripped 2 bases from V and 5 bases from J, with 9 bases between. In DNA form, the CDR3 reads TGTGCCAGCAGCTTAAGATACAGGAATGAAAAACTGTTTTTT. This gives the protein CASSLRYRNEKLFF.

The chain couples TRBV10-3 to TRBJ1-1; possibly TRBD1 for D (5 bases). The V end lost 3 bases, the J end lost 1 base, and 9 bases lay between the germline ends. Germline lookup yields CDR1 ENHRY and CDR2 SYGVKD. This CDR3 spans 14 amino acids. CDR3 sequence (DNA): TGTGCCATCAGTGAAGGGGTTAAGAACACTGAAGCTTTCTTT. Translated: CAISEGVKNTEAFF.

The J gene is TRBJ2-1, the V gene TRBV11-1; D is unclear. Germline CDR1 and CDR2: SGHAT and FQDESV (reference sequence). V dropped 2 bases and J dropped 4 bases, with 9 bases sitting between them. The CDR3 extends over 14 amino acids. This CDR3 reads CASSLSGGYNEQFF. The CDR3 DNA sequence: TGTGCCAGCAGCTTATCCGGCGGTTACAATGAGCAGTTCTTC.

V and J are TRBV10-3 and TRBJ2-1; 9 bases align to TRBD1. V gave up 11 bases and J gave up 7 bases; unmatched junction bases: 6. Germline assignment: CDR1 ENHRY and CDR2 SYGVKD. The CDR3 covers 12 residues. CDR3 sequence: CAVWTGVNEQFF. The CDR3 nucleotides read TGTGCCGTCTGGACAGGGGTAAATGAGCAGTTCTTC.

The rearrangement joins TRBV5-1 to TRBJ2-5; TRBD1 is a possible D gene (6 bases). V gave up 0 bases and J gave up 5 bases, with 14 bases separating them. Germline CDR1 is SGHRS and CDR2 is YFSETQ. The CDR3 is 15 amino acids. The CDR3 DNA reads as TGCGCCAGCAGCTTGGCAGGGGTTCGAGGGGAGACCCAGTACTTC. Its protein is CASSLAGVRGETQYF.

On this clone: The same CDR3 also results from other DNA sequences found in this sample. V is TRBV19 and J is TRBJ2-5; 8 positions agree with TRBD2. V dropped 5 bases and J dropped 4; count of bases not matched to a gene: 9. Per the germline V gene, CDR1 is LNHDA and CDR2 is SQIVND (reference sequence). The CDR3 contains 15 residues. In nucleotides, the CDR3 is TGTGCCAGTAGTCCCCCCGGGCTAGCGGGAGAGACCCAGTACTTC. Protein product: CASSPPGLAGETQYF.

This chain connects TRBV4-3 to TRBJ2-1, with 8 nucleotides matching TRBD2. V dropped 1 base and J dropped 4; count of bases not matched to a gene: 9. Germline loops: CDR1 LGHNA, CDR2 YSLEER. CDR3 size: 17 residues. CDR3 region: CASSQGAWTSNYNEQFF. Here the CDR3 DNA reads TGCGCCAGCAGCCAAGGGGCCTGGACTAGCAATTACAATGAGCAGTTCTTC.

The rearrangement links TRBV5-8 to TRBJ1-3; tentatively, D is TRBD1 (5 bases). Trimming shortened V by 0 bases and J by 0 bases, and 10 bases separated the two germline ends. The CDR3 is 16 amino acids. CDR1 is SGHTS, CDR2 YDEGEE, per germline. The CDR3 DNA sequence: TGTGCCAGCAGCTTGGTCGGCGGGGCCTCTGGAAACACCATATATTTT. This sequence encodes CASSLVGGASGNTIYF.

This chain uses TRBV6-5 with TRBJ2-7; possibly TRBD1 for D (5 bases). Deletions cut 9 bases from V and 3 bases from J, with 18 bases between. CDR3 length equals 14 residues. Germline assignment: CDR1 MNHEY and CDR2 SVGAGI. The CDR3 nucleotides read TGTGCCAGTAGATTCGGACAAGGCCTCTACGAGCAGTACTTC. Protein sequence: CASRFGQGLYEQYF.

The rearrangement links TRBV5-4 to TRBJ2-1; 9 nucleotides agree with TRBD1. The junction had 11 bases not matched to a gene; V was cut back by 4 bases and J by 9 bases. CDR3 size: 15 residues. In germline, CDR1 is SGHNT, CDR2 YYREEE (reference sequence). CDR3 amino acids: CASSVAGQGRGEQFF. CDR3 nucleotide sequence: TGTGCCAGCAGCGTTGCGGGACAGGGTAGAGGTGAGCAGTTCTTC.

V usage is TRBV19 and J usage is TRBJ1-1; tentatively, D is TRBD1 (5 bases). This CDR3 spans 14 amino acids. Germline V gene data show CDR1 as LNHDA and CDR2 as SQIVND (reference sequence). Trimming removed 3 bases at V and 1 base at J, with 9 bases between. For the CDR3, the DNA is TGTGCCAGTAGTATCTCAACAGGGAACACTGAAGCTTTCTTT. Residues: CASSISTGNTEAFF.